These 32 T cell receptor beta chains originate from one sample sequenced in a study of T cell changes during pregnancy in multiple sclerosis (dated by TCRdb to the late 2010s). Library prep was done by the immunoSEQ multiplex PCR assay. This immuneACCESS table, as held by TCRdb, lists in-frame sequences with V and J called but not all clones. Of the missing ones, under half trace to an unresolved V gene in checked studies; the others have no known cause. This sample lists tens of thousands of clones; approximately 95% were detected once. The ten largest clones take up 0.8% to 1% of the sample. The sample consisted of peripheral blood, taken in the second trimester of pregnancy. Receptor source: a female donor in good health, enrolled as a control in a pregnancy study.

This chain connects TRBV6-5 to TRBJ2-1; TRBD1 agrees at 10 bases. The length of the CDR3 is 15 residues. Germline assignment: CDR1 MNHEY and CDR2 SVGAGI. The V gene end was trimmed by 0 bases and the J gene end by 9 bases; junction bases not matched to a gene: 5. CDR3 loop: CASSYSGTGVGEQFF. The CDR3 nucleotides read TGTGCCAGCAGTTACTCCGGGACAGGGGTCGGTGAGCAGTTCTTC.

The V call is TRBV6-1, the J call TRBJ2-1; 7 positions match TRBD2. Germline V gene data show CDR1 as MNHNS and CDR2 as SASEGT. This CDR3 is 16 amino acids long. Trimming at V came to 3 bases and at J to 2 bases, leaving 7 bases not matched to a gene. In DNA, the CDR3 is TGTGCCAGCAGTGACCCTCCAGCGGGGACCTACAATGAGCAGTTCTTC. Translation gives CASSDPPAGTYNEQFF.

The chain combines TRBV4-1 with TRBJ2-5, with TRBD2 identical over 11 bases. The junction had 2 bases not matched to a gene; V was cut back by 1 base and J by 1 base. Germline assignment: CDR1 MGHRA and CDR2 YSYEKL. This CDR3 comprises 16 residues. In nucleotides, the CDR3 is TGCGCCAGCAGCCAAGGCCTAGCGGGAGGCCAAGAGACCCAGTACTTC. Translating gives CASSQGLAGGQETQYF.

This chain joins TRBV29-1 and TRBJ2-1; 7 bases align to TRBD1. Germline CDR1 reads SQVTM; CDR2 reads ANQGSEA. This CDR3 contains 17 residues. V dropped 7 bases and J dropped 0; count of bases not matched to a gene: 15. This chain's CDR3 is CSANTPPRDSSYNEQFF. In DNA, the CDR3 is TGCAGCGCTAACACCCCCCCCCGGGACAGCTCCTACAATGAGCAGTTCTTC.

The chain has TRBV9 and TRBJ2-5; 12 bases match TRBD2. The CDR3 has 16 amino acids. The V segment lost 4 bases and the J segment 4 bases; nucleotides outside the gene matches: 8. The germline CDR1 and CDR2 sequences are SGDLS and YYNGEE. This chain's CDR3 is CASSPRRLAGAETQYF. The CDR3 DNA is TGTGCCAGCAGCCCCCGCCGACTAGCGGGAGCAGAGACCCAGTACTTC.

The CDR3 DNA sequence: TGCGCCAGCAGCTTAGCGGGAGGGGAGCAGTTCTTC. Amino acids: CASSLAGGEQFF. The chain couples TRBV5-1 to TRBJ2-1; TRBD2 matches 10 bases. CDR1 and CDR2 from the germline V gene are SGHRS and YFSETQ. The CDR3 is 12 residues long. With 2 bases clipped from V and 10 bases from J, the junction kept 0 bases outside the gene matches.

The chain has TRBV5-1 and TRBJ2-3; tentative D call: TRBD2 (5 bases). V lost 0 bases, J lost 6 bases, and 11 bases lay in between. The germline V gene encodes CDR1 SGHRS and CDR2 YFSETQ. There are 14 residues in the CDR3. CDR3 sequence: CASSLARDRDTQYF. DNA of the CDR3: TGCGCCAGCAGCTTGGCACGGGATCGCGATACGCAGTATTTT.

The chain has TRBV7-9 and TRBJ2-7; D is possibly TRBD2 (6 bases). Germline loops: CDR1 SEHNR, CDR2 FQNEAQ (reference sequence). The ends were cut back, 7 bases at V and 4 bases at J, with 17 bases in the middle. This CDR3 comprises 14 residues. The CDR3 DNA reads as TGTGCCAGCACCCCTTCGGAGGGGCCTTACGAGCAGTACTTC. Translating it yields CASTPSEGPYEQYF.

V is TRBV7-6 and J is TRBJ2-7; D is perhaps TRBD2 (5 bases). CDR3 size: 13 residues. The germline gives CDR1 SGHVS, CDR2 FNYEAQ. V lost 4 bases and J lost 2, with 9 bases in between. The CDR3 region is CASSYGETYEQYF. The CDR3 DNA reads as TGTGCCAGCAGCTACGGGGAGACCTACGAGCAGTACTTC.

V and J are TRBV4-1 and TRBJ1-2, with D possibly TRBD1 on 6 matching bases. The V gene's germline CDR1 is MGHRA and CDR2 YSYEKL. Deletions cut 0 bases from V and 6 bases from J, with 23 bases between. The CDR3 loop spans 18 amino acids. CDR3 in DNA: TGCGCCAGCAGCCAAGAGTCGGGTGCGACAGGCAGCACGAATGGCTACACCTTC. Its protein product is CASSQESGATGSTNGYTF.

The chain links TRBV28 to TRBJ2-1, with TRBD2 matching 8 bases. The junction had 4 bases not matched to a gene; V was cut back by 2 bases and J by 4 bases. Germline V gene lookup returns CDR1 MDHEN and CDR2 SYDVKM. CDR3 length equals 15 residues. CDR3 protein: CASSLERESYNEQFF. The CDR3, as DNA: TGTGCCAGCAGTTTAGAGCGGGAGAGTTACAATGAGCAGTTCTTC.

The chain uses TRBV28 and TRBJ1-2, with TRBD1 as a possible D gene (6 bases). CDR1 MDHEN and CDR2 SYDVKM come from the germline V gene. Trimming shortened V by 2 bases and J by 8 bases, and 15 bases separated the two germline ends. There are 14 residues in the CDR3. The CDR3 region has the DNA TGTGCCAGCAGTTTAGGGTACAGGGAGAGAGGCTACACCTTC. Translating gives CASSLGYRERGYTF.

This clone was observed once. The junction and the germline gene differ at one end; a read error may be behind it. The chain is built from TRBV4-2 and TRBJ1-5, with a tentative D call TRBD1 (6 bases). Germline assignment: CDR1 LGHNA and CDR2 YNFKEQ. This CDR3 contains 14 residues. For the CDR3, the DNA is TGTGCCAGCAGCCAAACACAACTACAGGGTCGGGTTTTATTT. Translated, it gives CASSQTQLQGRVLF.

The chain links TRBV27 to TRBJ2-7; 10 bases align to TRBD1. CDR1 is MNHEY, CDR2 SMNVEV, per germline (reference sequence). This CDR3 comprises 15 residues. V lost 2 bases, J lost 4 bases, and 5 bases stayed unmatched. CDR3 loop: CASSLGGQGSYEQYF. Written as DNA, the CDR3 is TGTGCCAGCAGTTTAGGGGGACAGGGGTCTTACGAGCAGTACTTC.

The chain joins TRBV6-5 to TRBJ2-7; the D gene is possibly TRBD1 (6 bases). The germline CDR1 and CDR2 sequences are MNHEY and SVGAGI. Trimming pared 4 bases from V and 6 bases from J, leaving 16 bases between. The CDR3 length is 14 residues. The CDR3 sequence: CASSFLDRGSEQYF. DNA of the CDR3: TGTGCCAGCAGTTTCTTGGACAGAGGAAGCGAGCAGTACTTC.

This clone was recorded once. The rearrangement uses TRBV28 and TRBJ2-1; 7 bases map to TRBD2. V trimming: 3 bases; J trimming: 5 bases; junction bases outside the gene matches: 7. The CDR3 has 15 residues. Germline CDR1 is MDHEN and CDR2 is SYDVKM. The CDR3 DNA reads as TGTGCCAGCAGTTTGGGAGGGCAGAGACACAATGAGCAGTTCTTC. This gives the protein CASSLGGQRHNEQFF.

The gene calls are TRBV13 and TRBJ2-1, with D uncertain. CDR1 is PRHDT, CDR2 FYEKMQ, per germline (reference sequence). This CDR3 comprises 15 residues. With 5 bases removed from V and 5 bases from J, the gap between germline ends came to 16 bases. CDR3 protein: CASSPRVATHNEQFF. The CDR3 DNA reads TGTGCCAGCAGCCCCCGGGTAGCTACCCACAATGAGCAGTTCTTC.

This chain joins TRBV6-5 and TRBJ2-5; 7 bases are shared with TRBD1. Trimming cost V 4 bases and J 1 base; bases outside gene matches: 3. The CDR3 sequence is 14 residues long. Germline CDR1 MNHEY, CDR2 SVGAGI. The CDR3 DNA follows: TGTGCCAGCAGTTTCCGGACAGGCCAAGAGACCCAGTACTTC. Its translation: CASSFRTGQETQYF.

V usage is TRBV6-5 and J usage is TRBJ1-2, with TRBD1 as a possible D gene (5 bases). Germline V gives CDR1 MNHEY, CDR2 SVGAGI. The CDR3 length is 12 residues. Trimming shortened V by 6 bases and J by 3 bases, and 8 bases separated the two germline ends. The CDR3 reads CASSGTDYGYTF. The CDR3 DNA is TGTGCCAGCAGCGGGACTGACTATGGCTACACCTTC.

Only one count was recorded for this clone. The chain is built from TRBV4-1 and TRBJ1-3; TRBD1 is a possible D gene (6 bases). There are 18 residues in the CDR3. Deletions cut 1 base from V and 6 bases from J, with 22 bases between. Per germline, CDR1 MGHRA and CDR2 YSYEKL. DNA for the CDR3: TGCGCCAGCAGCCAAGCGGGGGGTGGTCGGGGGCCCTTAAACACCATATATTTT. This sequence encodes CASSQAGGGRGPLNTIYF.

V usage is TRBV28 and J usage is TRBJ1-5, with a possible D match to TRBD1 (6 bases). The V gene lost 4 bases and the J gene lost 2 bases, with 9 bases spanning the gap. The CDR3 runs to 14 residues. CDR1 and CDR2 from the germline V gene are MDHEN and SYDVKM. The DNA of the CDR3 is TGTGCCAGCAGTTCAGGGGTTGGCAATCAGCCCCAGCATTTT. Its protein product is CASSSGVGNQPQHF.

This rearrangement joins TRBV19 to TRBJ2-2, with TRBD1 as a possible D gene (5 bases). The germline V and J ends were trimmed by 3 bases and 7 bases, with 15 bases remaining between them. The germline V gene has CDR1 LNHDA and CDR2 SQIVND (reference sequence). The CDR3 runs 15 residues. CDR3 DNA: TGTGCCAGTAGTATTAATGAAGGGGCTGGCGGGGAGCTGTTTTTT. This sequence encodes CASSINEGAGGELFF. Full variable domain (missing parts from reference TRBV19 and TRBJ2-2): DGGITQSPKYLFRKEGQNVTLSCEQNLNHDAMYWYRQDPGQGLRLIYYSQIVNDFQKGDIAEGYSVSREKKESFPLTVTSAQKNPTAFYLCASSINEGAGGELFFGEGSRLTVL.

V usage is TRBV4-1 and J usage is TRBJ2-1; no firm D call. The CDR3 length is 12 residues. Germline CDR1 MGHRA, CDR2 YSYEKL. Trimming took off 3 bases at V and 7 bases at J, with 7 bases between the two ends. CDR3 residues: CASSHNSNEQFF. CDR3 DNA: TGCGCCAGCAGCCATAATTCTAATGAGCAGTTCTTC.

V usage is TRBV4-1 and J usage is TRBJ2-4; TRBD2 matches at 7 bases. The CDR3 has 16 residues. Trimming at V came to 1 base and at J to 0 bases, leaving 3 bases not matched to a gene. Looked up from germline, CDR1 is MGHRA and CDR2 is YSYEKL. In DNA form, the CDR3 reads TGCGCCAGCAGCCAAGCGGGGGGTGTAGCCAAAAACATTCAGTACTTC. Translation: CASSQAGGVAKNIQYF.

The chain links TRBV11-2 to TRBJ2-1, with 7 bases that match TRBD2. The CDR3 sequence is 17 residues long. Looked up from germline, CDR1 is SGHAT and CDR2 is FQNNGV. V shed 5 bases, J shed 5 bases, and the junction held 15 bases outside the gene matches. DNA of the CDR3: TGTGCCAGCAGCAACTCCGGACTAGGCTATTCTAACAATGAGCAGTTCTTC. Translation gives CASSNSGLGYSNNEQFF.

The CDR3 loop is CASSGQGEETQYF. The CDR3 region has the DNA TGTGCCAGCAGCGGACAGGGTGAAGAGACCCAGTACTTC. V is TRBV7-8 and J is TRBJ2-5, with TRBD1 matching over 8 bases. The CDR3 covers 13 residues. CDR1 is SGHVS, CDR2 FQNEAQ, per germline. J was trimmed by 3 bases and V by 5 bases; bases with no gene match: 2.

The chain couples TRBV5-4 to TRBJ2-7; D uncertain. Germline V gene lookup returns CDR1 SGHNT and CDR2 YYREEE (reference sequence). The CDR3 runs 11 residues. The V end was cut by 0 bases, the J end by 6 bases, with 4 bases between. CDR3 protein: CASSLGGEQYF. CDR3 DNA sequence: TGTGCCAGCAGCTTGGGAGGCGAGCAGTACTTC.

The V call is TRBV6-6, the J call TRBJ2-1; D is possibly TRBD2 (5 bases). The CDR3 runs 14 residues. Germline V gene data show CDR1 as MNHNY and CDR2 as SVGAGI (reference sequence). Trimming stripped 5 bases from V and 4 bases from J, with 12 bases between. This chain's CDR3 is CASSRGLTYNEQFF. The CDR3 DNA reads as TGTGCCAGCAGTCGGGGTCTAACGTACAATGAGCAGTTCTTC.

The V gene is TRBV6-1, the J gene TRBJ1-2; the D gene is possibly TRBD1 (6 bases). V lost 3 bases, J lost 8 bases, and 16 bases lay in between. Germline V CDR1 and CDR2: MNHNS, SASEGT. The CDR3 runs to 14 residues. CDR3: CASSEGTAGEGYTF. CDR3 sequence (DNA): TGTGCCAGCAGTGAGGGTACGGCAGGGGAAGGCTACACCTTC.

This clone was found once. The chain combines TRBV18 with TRBJ2-5; a possible D gene is TRBD1 (5 bases). CDR1 KGHSH and CDR2 LQKENI come from the germline V gene. V gave up 2 bases and J gave up 2 bases, with 9 bases separating them. The CDR3 has 14 amino acids. The CDR3 loop reads CASSPYPGQETQYF. The CDR3, as DNA: TGTGCCAGCTCACCATACCCAGGGCAAGAGACCCAGTACTTC.

This rearrangement joins TRBV5-4 to TRBJ1-4; D remains unclear. The germline V gene encodes CDR1 SGHNT and CDR2 YYREEE (reference sequence). V was cut by 3 bases and J by 5 bases, with 11 bases left in between. The CDR3 runs to 14 residues. CDR3 bases: TGTGCCAGCAGCTCCCCAGGAAGGAATGAAAAACTGTTTTTT. Its protein product is CASSSPGRNEKLFF.

The gene calls are TRBV2 and TRBJ1-3; D is undetermined. V was cut by 9 bases and J by 0 bases, with 15 bases left in between. Germline V gene data show CDR1 as SNHLY and CDR2 as FYNNEI. The CDR3 length is 15 residues. The CDR3 DNA is TGTGCCAGTAGCCCCTCCGCCGGCTCTGGAAACACCATATATTTT. Amino acids: CASSPSAGSGNTIYF.